The sequence of this T cell receptor beta chain was determined in a study of blood T cell repertoires in COVID-19. Study context: The analysed material was cDNA or gDNA that came from T cells, B-cell-depleted T cells, or PBMCs.

In the source study's methods: Researchers report that nucleated cell counts were estimated from reference gene primer amplification. The table came from immunoSEQ multiplex PCR; TCRdb's copy has only in-frame clones and leaves some out. The V and J calls and clone size were taken over from that table, and D and trimming were inferred from the DNA. This sample yields approximately 26,000 clones, of which roughly 89% are seen a single time; 1.5% to 2% belongs to the top ten. The CDR3 is 15 residues long. In germline, CDR1 is LGHDT, CDR2 YNNKEL (reference sequence). J gave up 4 bases and V 4 bases, and 7 bases lay outside the gene matches. This clone appeared a few times.

This chain links TRBV3-1 (or the pseudogene TRBV3-2) with TRBJ2-7; 10 bases align to TRBD2. The clonotype was recovered from a woman aged 55-70 years with active COVID-19. Sequenced input: peripheral blood. In DNA form, the CDR3 reads TGTGCCAGCAGCCGGAGGACTAGCGGAGAATACGAGCAGTACTTC. Amino acids: CASSRRTSGEYEQYF.